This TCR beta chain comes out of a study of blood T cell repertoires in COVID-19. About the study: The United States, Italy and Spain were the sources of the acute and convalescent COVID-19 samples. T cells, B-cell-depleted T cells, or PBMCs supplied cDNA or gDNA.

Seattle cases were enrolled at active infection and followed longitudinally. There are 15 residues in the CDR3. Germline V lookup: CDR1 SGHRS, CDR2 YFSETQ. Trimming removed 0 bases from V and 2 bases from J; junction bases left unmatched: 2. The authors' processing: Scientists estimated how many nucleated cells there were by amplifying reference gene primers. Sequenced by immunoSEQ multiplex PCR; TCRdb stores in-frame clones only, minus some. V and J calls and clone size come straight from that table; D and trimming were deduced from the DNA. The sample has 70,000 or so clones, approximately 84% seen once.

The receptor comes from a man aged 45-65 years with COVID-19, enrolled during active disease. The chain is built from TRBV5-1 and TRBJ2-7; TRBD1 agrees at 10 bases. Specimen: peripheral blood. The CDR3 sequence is CASSLGGTGAYEQYF. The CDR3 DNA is TGCGCCAGCAGCTTGGGAGGGACAGGGGCCTACGAGCAGTACTTC.